Listed below are T cell receptor beta chains from one sample, sequenced in a study of technical replicates of blood from a few donors. Data came from immunoSEQ multiplex PCR; TCRdb stores just in-frame clones and leaves some out. There are more than 45,000 clones in the sample; around 92% occur only once, and about 4.3% lies in the top ten. The sample was PBMCs. These receptors were obtained from a human donor in good health. Some clones in this sample may be carry-over from other donors' samples. The CDR3 runs from the conserved cysteine through the conserved F or W. The D gene is left open where the match is weak. Clone size is given for some rows only: seen once, a few or many times, or a class if the clone is expanded.

>TRBD1|.|TRBV5-1|TRBJ1-1
TGCGCCAGCAGCTTGGCCACAGGGGCGGCGAACACTGAAGCTTTCTTT
CASSLATGAANTEAFF
>.|few|TRBV5-6|TRBJ1-5
TGTGCCAGCAGCGCGCAGGGATATCAGCCCCAGCATTTT
CASSAQGYQPQHF
>TRBD2|.|TRBV27|TRBJ2-3
TGTGCCAGCAGGGCCCAGCATTTAGCGGGTACGCAGTATTTT
CASRAQHLAGTQYF
>.|.|TRBV9|TRBJ2-2
TGTGCCAGCAGTCTATTTACCGGGGAGCTGTTTTTT
CASSLFTGELFF
>.|.|TRBV7-2|TRBJ2-5
TGTGCCAGCAGCCCAACCACGGGGATGTGGGAGACCCAGTACTTC
CASSPTTGMWETQYF
>TRBD2|.|TRBV27|TRBJ2-1
TGTGCCAGCAGTTTCCTCCGGGGTAGCGGGGTTGAGCAGTTCTTC
CASSFLRGSGVEQFF
>.|.|TRBV27|TRBJ2-1
TGTGCCAGCAGTACGCCCGGGAGAGGGGGCGGGAATGAGCAGTTCTTC
CASSTPGRGGGNEQFF
>.|.|TRBV9|TRBJ1-6
TGTGCCAGCAGCGCAACCGGGTTGGGAGTTAATTCACCCCTCCACTTT
CASSATGLGVNSPLHF
>.|.|TRBV6-5|TRBJ1-6
TGTGCCAGCAGTTTCCGGGGGTTAAATTCACCCCTCCACTTT
CASSFRGLNSPLHF
>.|.|TRBV5-1|TRBJ2-5
TGCGCCAGCGCTAATCAGGGTTTGGCTATGCAGACCCAGTACTTC
CASANQGLAMQTQYF
>.|.|TRBV7-9|TRBJ2-2
TGTGCCAGCAGGTTTGGGACTGGTAACACCGGGGAGCTGTTTTTT
CASRFGTGNTGELFF
>TRBD1|.|TRBV5-1|TRBJ2-7
TGCGCCAGCAGCTCCCGGACAGGGACCAAGCAGTACTTC
CASSSRTGTKQYF
>.|once|TRBV11-3|TRBJ2-1
TGTGCCAGCAGCCTAAGGTTCGGGGGGCACGATGAGCAGTTCTTC
CASSLRFGGHDEQFF
>TRBD1|.|TRBV30|TRBJ1-6
TGTGCCTGGAGCGGACAGGGTAATTCACCCCTCCACTTT
CAWSGQGNSPLHF
>.|.|TRBV5-4|TRBJ2-3
TGTGCCAGCAGCTTGGCAGGGTTTTACACAGATACGCAGTATTTT
CASSLAGFYTDTQYF
>TRBD1|.|TRBV5-1|TRBJ2-2
TGCGCCAGCAGCTTGGGGGACAGAGCGAACACCGGGGAGCTGTTTTTT
CASSLGDRANTGELFF
>.|.|TRBV7-2|TRBJ2-7
TGTGCCAGCAGCTTGGGGTACGGGAGCGAGCAGTACTTC
CASSLGYGSEQYF
>TRBD2|.|TRBV5-4|TRBJ2-1
TGTGCCAGCAGCTCGGGACTAGCGAACTCCTACAATGAGCAGTTCTTC
CASSSGLANSYNEQFF
>TRBD1|.|TRBV6-5|TRBJ2-7
TGTGCCAGCAGTCAGGGGACAGCTCCCTCCTACGAGCAGTACTTC
CASSQGTAPSYEQYF
>TRBD2|once|TRBV5-1|TRBJ2-3
TGCGCCAGCAGCGGGACAGCGGGACTAGCGTTGAATACGCAGTATTTT
CASSGTAGLALNTQYF
>.|.|TRBV5-1|TRBJ1-5
TGCGCCAGCACCCCTTGGCGGACAGTCAATCAGCCCCAGCATTTT
CASTPWRTVNQPQHF
>.|.|TRBV18|TRBJ2-5
TGTGCCAGCTCACTCGGGGAGACCCAGTACTTC
CASSLGETQYF
>TRBD1|.|TRBV6-6|TRBJ2-7
TGTGCCAGCAGTTACCAACAGGGGAACGAGCAGTACTTC
CASSYQQGNEQYF
>TRBD2|.|TRBV9|TRBJ2-1
TGTGCCAGCAGCCCGCGACTAGCGGGAGGGACCTACAATGAGCAGTTCTTC
CASSPRLAGGTYNEQFF
>TRBD2|once|TRBV5-1|TRBJ2-7
TGCGCCAGCAGCCGGACTAGCGGGGGACCCTACGAGCAGTACTTC
CASSRTSGGPYEQYF
>.|.|TRBV29-1|TRBJ2-2
TGCAGCGTTGAGGTGGGGGCCGAGAACACCGGGGAGCTGTTTTTT
CSVEVGAENTGELFF
>TRBD1|.|TRBV5-6|TRBJ1-6
TGTGCCAGCAGCCCGTTCGACAGGGGCGGTAATTCACCCCTCCACTTT
CASSPFDRGGNSPLHF
>.|.|TRBV11-2|TRBJ2-3
TGTGCCAGCAGCCGACGACAGGACACAGATACGCAGTATTTT
CASSRRQDTDTQYF
>.|.|TRBV5-1|TRBJ2-7
TGCGCCAGCAGCCCCATAGCGGCAAGGGAGCAGTACTTC
CASSPIAAREQYF
>TRBD1|.|TRBV4-3|TRBJ1-2
TGCGCCAGCAGCCAAGACGGGACAGGGGGTGGCTACACCTTC
CASSQDGTGGGYTF
>.|.|TRBV4-2|TRBJ2-7
TGTGCCAGCAGCCAAGTGGGGGCCTACTACGAGCAGTACTTC
CASSQVGAYYEQYF
>TRBD1|.|TRBV6-5|TRBJ2-7
TGTGCCAGCAGTTACACAGGGGTTAGCTCCTACGAGCAGTACTTC
CASSYTGVSSYEQYF
>.|.|TRBV4-3|TRBJ1-2
TGCGCCAGCAGCCAAGGGACAGCCAGGGGCTATGGCTACACCTTC
CASSQGTARGYGYTF
>.|few|TRBV7-2|TRBJ1-3
TGTGCCAGCAGCTTAGAAAGCATGGCAGGGGCTTCTGGAAACACCATATATTTT
CASSLESMAGASGNTIYF
>TRBD2|.|TRBV5-1|TRBJ2-3
TGCGCCAGCAGCTACCTAGGCGGGGGTCTGACAGATACGCAGTATTTT
CASSYLGGGLTDTQYF
>.|.|TRBV10-2|TRBJ1-5
TGCGCCAGCAGTGAGTTCTTTTCCAGCGATCAGCCCCAGCATTTT
CASSEFFSSDQPQHF
>TRBD1|.|TRBV19|TRBJ2-5
TGTGCCAGTAGTCCCTTGGATGGTCAGGGGGCAGGGGAGACCCAGTACTTC
CASSPLDGQGAGETQYF
>.|once|TRBV5-6|TRBJ2-2
TGTGCCAGCAGGGGACAGAACACCGGGGAGCTGTTTTTT
CASRGQNTGELFF
>TRBD2|.|TRBV9|TRBJ2-6
TGTGCCAGCAGCGTATATCTAGCGGGGGGCTCTGGGGCCAACGTCCTGACTTTC
CASSVYLAGGSGANVLTF
>.|.|TRBV5-1|TRBJ2-1
TGCGCCAGCAGCCCAGGTTGGGCGGGATATGAGCAGTTCTTC
CASSPGWAGYEQFF
>TRBD2|.|TRBV5-4|TRBJ2-3
TGTGCCAGCAGCCCCGGGACTAGCGGGAGGACAGATACGCAGTATTTT
CASSPGTSGRTDTQYF
>TRBD2|once|TRBV30|TRBJ2-1
TGTGCCTGCCGGGGTGTGGGAGGGCCCCGGCAGTTCTTC
CACRGVGGPRQFF
>.|.|TRBV10-3|TRBJ1-1
TGTGCCATCAGTGAGTCCAACAACCAGAACACTGAAGCTTTCTTT
CAISESNNQNTEAFF
>TRBD2|.|TRBV5-1|TRBJ2-3
TGCGCCAGCAGCCCACTCGGAGCGGGAGACTCGGGCGGGCAGTATTTT
CASSPLGAGDSGGQYF
>TRBD2|.|TRBV11-3|TRBJ2-3
TGTGCCAGCAGCTCTTGGGGATATAGCGGGAGGAAGAATGTGGATACGCAGTATTTT
CASSSWGYSGRKNVDTQYF
>.|.|TRBV6-5|TRBJ2-3
TGTGCCAGCAGTTCGGGCACGGGAATTAGCACAGATACGCAGTATTTT
CASSSGTGISTDTQYF
>TRBD2|.|TRBV9|TRBJ2-3
TGTGCCAGCAGCGTAGGGCTAGCGGGGGGGCCGGGTACGCAGTATTTT
CASSVGLAGGPGTQYF
>TRBD2|.|TRBV4-1|TRBJ2-5
TGCGCCAGCAGCCAAGAAGGCGGGGGGCGAGAGACCCAGTACTTC
CASSQEGGGRETQYF
>TRBD2|.|TRBV7-9|TRBJ2-7
TGTGCCAGCAGCTTAGGACTAGCAGGTTACGAGCAGTACTTC
CASSLGLAGYEQYF
>TRBD2|.|TRBV7-2|TRBJ2-3
TGTGCCAGCAGCCCGGAGGGAGGGTCGGCAGATACGCAGTATTTT
CASSPEGGSADTQYF